Presented here are 13 T cell receptor beta chains from one specimen sequenced in a study of blood T cell repertoires in COVID-19. Repertoires were generated with immunoSEQ multiplex PCR, while TCRdb's copy carries only in-frame clones and drops some. The sample includes 370,000 or so clones, 70% to 90% seen only once; the top ten take 1% to 1.5%. The specimen was PBMCs or T cells enriched from blood (not recorded which). These TCRs come from a man aged 30-40 years who had recovered from COVID-19.

The gene calls are TRBV20-1 and TRBJ1-5; D not resolved. V shed 3 bases and J shed 0 bases, with 12 bases lying between them. The CDR3 contains 15 residues. CDR1 is DFQATT and CDR2 is SNEGSKA in the germline V gene (reference sequence). CDR3 region: CSASPGSYSNQPQHF. In DNA, the CDR3 is TGCAGTGCTAGTCCGGGATCATATAGCAATCAGCCCCAGCATTTT.

The J gene is TRBJ1-1, the V gene TRBV27; D possibly corresponds to TRBD1 (6 bases). The CDR3 covers 15 residues. Trimming cost V 4 bases and J 0 bases, with 12 bases left between them. The germline V gene has CDR1 MNHEY and CDR2 SMNVEV (reference sequence). The chain's CDR3 is CASSWTVNLNTEAFF. DNA for the CDR3: TGTGCCAGCAGTTGGACAGTAAATCTGAACACTGAAGCTTTCTTT.

The V call is TRBV7-2, the J call TRBJ2-2; D possibly corresponds to TRBD1 (7 bases). V was trimmed by 5 bases and J by 4 bases, leaving 11 bases between them. CDR3 size: 14 residues. The V gene's germline CDR1 is SGHTA and CDR2 FQGNSA. This CDR3 reads CASSQGGGTGELFF. Here the CDR3 DNA reads TGTGCCAGCAGCCAGGGGGGCGGCACCGGGGAGCTGTTTTTT.

The sample holds one count of this clone. The chain uses TRBV3-1 (or the pseudogene TRBV3-2) and TRBJ2-7; the match to TRBD2 covers 7 bases. J was trimmed by 1 base and V by 4 bases; bases with no gene match: 7. CDR1 LGHDT and CDR2 YNNKEL come from the germline V gene (reference sequence). CDR3 length equals 15 residues. DNA of the CDR3: TGTGCCAGCAGCCGGGACTACCTTCGGTCCTACGAGCAGTACTTC. Translation: CASSRDYLRSYEQYF.

The chain carries TRBV12-5 and TRBJ2-3; 7 bases align to TRBD1. The germline V gene has CDR1 LGHNT and CDR2 FRNRAP. This CDR3 has 15 residues. V shed 5 bases and J 0 bases; nucleotides not matched to a gene: 5. The CDR3 DNA is TGTGCTAGTGGTCTGGGACAGACTAGCACAGATACGCAGTATTTT. Residues: CASGLGQTSTDTQYF.

This chain uses TRBV6-5 with TRBJ2-5; D may be TRBD1 (5 bases). CDR1 MNHEY and CDR2 SVGAGI come from the germline V gene. The CDR3 extends over 15 amino acids. V was trimmed by 3 bases and J by 5 bases, leaving 16 bases between them. CDR3 residues: CASSYDGFSGETQYF. The CDR3 nucleotides read TGTGCCAGCAGTTATGATGGATTTTCAGGGGAGACCCAGTACTTC.

The rearrangement joins TRBV7-9 to TRBJ2-1, with 8 bases lining up with TRBD1. Trimming cost V 4 bases and J 7 bases; bases outside gene matches: 6. Germline values: CDR1 SEHNR, CDR2 FQNEAQ (reference sequence). CDR3 size: 14 residues. The CDR3 region has the DNA TGTGCCAGCAGCTCGGACAGGGTCGCTAATGAGCAGTTCTTC. It translates to CASSSDRVANEQFF.

The gene calls are TRBV25-1 and TRBJ1-2; no definite D call. Germline V gene sequence: CDR1 MGHDK, CDR2 SYGVNS. Trimming removed 6 bases at V and 1 base at J, with 6 bases between. CDR3 length: 12 residues. The CDR3 spells CASSNSNYGYTF. CDR3 nucleotide sequence: TGTGCCAGCAGCAACAGTAACTATGGCTACACCTTC.

This clone was detected a few times. J is TRBJ1-5 and V is TRBV4-1; 7 bases agree with TRBD1. This CDR3 has 13 amino acids. Germline trimming cut 4 bases from V and 8 bases from J; bases unmatched to any gene: 5. The germline V gene encodes CDR1 MGHRA and CDR2 YSYEKL. CDR3 nucleotide sequence: TGCGCCAGCAGCCTCACAGGGGTAGAGCCCCAGCATTTT. Translating it yields CASSLTGVEPQHF.

DNA for the CDR3: TGTGCCAGCAGCAAAACAGGGCGGCTGGCAGAGACCCAGTACTTC. Amino acids: CASSKTGRLAETQYF. The genes are TRBV9 and TRBJ2-5; D may be TRBD1 (6 bases). The CDR3 is 15 amino acids. V was clipped by 4 bases and J by 4 bases, with 17 bases between them. CDR1 is SGDLS, CDR2 YYNGEE, per germline.

This chain uses TRBV7-9 with TRBJ2-1; 8 bases line up with TRBD2. This CDR3 contains 13 residues. Germline lookup yields CDR1 SEHNR and CDR2 FQNEAQ (reference sequence). V shed 4 bases, J shed 7 bases, and the junction held 3 bases outside the gene matches. The CDR3 DNA is TGTGCCAGCAGCTCGCGCGGGGGGAATGAGCAGTTCTTC. It codes for CASSSRGGNEQFF. Full variable domain (remainder filled in from reference TRBV7-9 and TRBJ2-1): DTGVSQNPRHKITKRGQNVTFRCDPISEHNRLYWYRQTLGQGPEFLTYFQNEAQLEKSRLLSDRFSAERPKGSFSTLEIQRTEQGDSAMYLCASSSRGGNEQFFGPGTRLTVL.

The chain uses TRBV11-2 and TRBJ1-6; no reliable D call. V was clipped by 5 bases and J by 5 bases, with 7 bases between them. This CDR3 has 13 residues. CDR1 and CDR2 from the germline V gene are SGHAT and FQNNGV. The CDR3 sequence is CASSAGNNSPLHF. CDR3 in DNA: TGTGCCAGCAGCGCCGGTAATAATTCACCCCTCCACTTT.

This clone was detected once. The chain has TRBV27 and TRBJ2-7; D is perhaps TRBD1 (5 bases). CDR1 and CDR2 (germline): MNHEY, SMNVEV (reference sequence). V lost 7 bases and J lost 6, with 16 bases in between. CDR3 length equals 13 residues. The CDR3 DNA sequence: TGTGCCAGCACCTTCCGCCAGGGCGGCGAGCAGTACTTC. Residues: CASTFRQGGEQYF.